This entry concerns a single T cell receptor (beta chain). Its antigen remains unidentified. The sample belongs to a study of T cells in localized non-small cell lung cancer. Study results and limitations: Among the tissues sampled, uninvolved adjacent lung had the highest T cell clonality, above tumor.

The CDR3 totals 11 residues. Germline CDR1 is ENHRY and CDR2 is SYGVKD. V lost 8 bases and J 2 bases, leaving 5 bases between the germline ends. Clones were sequenced by immunoSEQ multiplex PCR, and TCRdb holds only the in-frame ones, with some missing. The sample has roughly 25,000 clones, more than 75% seen once. The rearrangement links TRBV10-3 to TRBJ2-3; no firm D call. Sequencing was performed on peripheral blood, taken before any cancer treatment. The TCR comes from a male donor at least 60 years old with stage II squamous cell lung carcinoma. This CDR3 reads CAIGDTDTQYF. In DNA, the CDR3 is TGTGCCATCGGGGACACAGATACGCAGTATTTT.